This record looks at one TCR beta chain sequence and its context. The protocol was immunoSEQ multiplex PCR, while the TCRdb copy is restricted to in-frame clones and leaves out a portion. Of about 410,000 clones in the sample, approximately 90% were seen once. This entry belongs to a study of control samples from healthy donors and cancer patients. The germline V gene has CDR1 MNHEY and CDR2 SVGAGI. CDR3 length: 13 amino acids. The V and J ends lost 6 bases and 4 bases respectively, with 10 bases between them. Sequencing used PBMCs. The rearrangement links TRBV6-5 to TRBJ1-5; no clear D. This clonotype originated in a man in his forties with head and neck cancer. CDR3 amino acids: CASRSATNQPQHF. Here the CDR3 DNA reads TGTGCCAGCAGATCGGCGACAAATCAGCCCCAGCATTTT.